These T cell receptor beta chains were read from a single sample in a study of blood T cell repertoires in COVID-19. The protocol was immunoSEQ multiplex PCR, while the TCRdb copy is restricted to in-frame clones and leaves out a portion. The sample includes about 50,000 clones, around 81% of them seen just once. Sequenced sample: peripheral blood. These receptors were obtained from an older man with active COVID-19. CDR3s include the opening cysteine and the closing phenylalanine or tryptophan. Clone sizes are given selectively: once, few, many, or a class where the clone is expanded.

size	V	J	CDR3
-	TRBV5-6	TRBJ1-5	CASSYGGGSQPQHF
-	TRBV7-2	TRBJ2-3	CASSLGGASTDTQYF
-	TRBV28	TRBJ1-5	CASSSIQGVIQPQHF
-	TRBV5-5	TRBJ1-3	CASSWEGSGNTIYF
once	TRBV19	TRBJ2-7	CASSPGHLPYEQYF
-	TRBV11-2	TRBJ1-1	CASSFLQGITEAFF
-	TRBV6-2/TRBV6-3	TRBJ2-6	CASSGMRGYGTGANVLTF
-	TRBV25-1	TRBJ2-4	CASSDSLSGRSAIQYF
-	TRBV7-8	TRBJ2-5	CASSLKLAGGRGETQYF
-	TRBV6-5	TRBJ2-3	CASRDGGTDTQYF
-	TRBV9	TRBJ1-1	CASSVAGAGGNTEAFF
-	TRBV9	TRBJ1-4	CASSAFRGADEKLFF
-	TRBV5-5	TRBJ1-1	CASSFYRRMNTEAFF
once	TRBV2	TRBJ2-6	CASSEVQWTGTSGANVLTF
-	TRBV19	TRBJ1-3	CASSTNYRDRGNTIYF
few	TRBV19	TRBJ2-7	CASSGLASSYEQYF
-	TRBV7-9	TRBJ1-2	CASSLWSGTRRRYGYTF
-	TRBV5-1	TRBJ1-6	CASSLGGRGSNSPLHF
few	TRBV3-1/TRBV3-2	TRBJ1-1	CASSPHQNTEAFF